This passage covers 7 T cell receptor beta chains from one sample sequenced in a study of blood T cell repertoires in COVID-19. Assay used: immunoSEQ multiplex PCR; TCRdb lists only in-frame clones, some missing. The repertoire includes 150,000 to 200,000 clones, 65% to 90% of them detected once, and approximately 8% sits in the top ten. The sequenced sample was peripheral blood. These TCRs come from a man aged 55-75 years with acute or convalescent COVID-19.

This clone appeared a few times. The chain couples TRBV24-1 to TRBJ2-7, with 7 bases that match TRBD1. Germline V CDR1 and CDR2: KGHDR, SFDVKD. V lost 3 bases, J lost 6 bases, and 7 bases stayed unmatched. The CDR3 loop spans 14 amino acids. The CDR3 loop is CATSDTGAGSEQYF. For the CDR3, the DNA is TGTGCCACCAGTGATACAGGGGCCGGGTCCGAGCAGTACTTC.

The chain joins TRBV7-3 to TRBJ2-1; 11 bases fit TRBD2. Germline CDR1 and CDR2: SGHTA and FQGTGA. The ends lost 5 bases at V and 8 bases at J; junction bases unmatched: 8. The CDR3 runs to 15 residues. The CDR3 DNA reads TGTGCCAGCAGCGTAGCGGGAGGGCCTGGGGATGAGCAGTTCTTC. Amino acids: CASSVAGGPGDEQFF.

This clone was observed a few times. The chain employs TRBV5-4 and TRBJ2-1, with no clear D. This CDR3 spans 14 amino acids. V was clipped by 0 bases and J by 4 bases, with 8 bases between them. CDR1 is SGHNT and CDR2 is YYREEE in the germline V gene (reference sequence). CDR3 amino acids: CASSLEQAYNEQFF. For the CDR3, the DNA is TGTGCCAGCAGCTTGGAGCAGGCATACAATGAGCAGTTCTTC.

The chain is built from TRBV5-5 and TRBJ2-2, with 7 bases that match TRBD1. After removal of 4 bases from V and 8 bases from J, the junction contained 11 bases not matched to a gene. The CDR3 has 15 residues. The germline CDR1 and CDR2 sequences are SGHKS and YYEKEE (reference sequence). The CDR3 nucleotides read TGTGCCAGCAGCATCGGGACAGTTGAGCCTGGGGAGCTGTTTTTT. Translating it yields CASSIGTVEPGELFF.

The genes are TRBV4-1 and TRBJ2-7, with D maybe TRBD2 (6 bases). The V end lost 3 bases, the J end lost 7 bases, and 22 bases lay between the germline ends. Per the germline V gene, CDR1 is MGHRA and CDR2 is YSYEKL. The CDR3 length is 16 residues. The CDR3 DNA reads as TGCGCCAGCAGCCACCCCCCGGGACTCTCTACTGGGGAGCAGTACTTC. It translates to CASSHPPGLSTGEQYF.

CDR3 loop: CASSSPREGVSEAFF. CDR3 DNA sequence: TGTGCCAGCAGCTCCCCTCGGGAGGGAGTTTCTGAAGCTTTCTTT. The chain links TRBV7-3 to TRBJ1-1; D is uncertain. The germline V gene has CDR1 SGHTA and CDR2 FQGTGA. The CDR3 contains 15 residues. V was cut by 4 bases and J by 6 bases, with 18 bases left in between.

This clone has just one count. The chain carries TRBV18 and TRBJ2-2; D call uncertain. V was clipped by 6 bases and J by 3 bases, with 8 bases between them. This CDR3 spans 13 amino acids. CDR1 and CDR2 (germline): KGHSH, LQKENI. The chain's CDR3 is CASSPRDTGELFF. CDR3 nucleotide sequence: TGTGCCAGCTCCCCAAGAGACACCGGGGAGCTGTTTTTT. The whole variable domain, remainder taken from reference TRBV18 and TRBJ2-2, is NAGVMQNPRHLVRRRGQEARLRCSPMKGHSHVYWYRQLPEEGLKFMVYLQKENIIDESGMPKERFSAEFPKEGPSILRIQQVVRGDSAAYFCASSPRDTGELFFGEGSRLTVL.